Below, one TCR beta chain is given with its context. This clonotype appeared many times. Its antigen is unknown. No qualities accompany the bases; no much larger clone lies one base away. For the unsorted PBMC libraries, 2 million PBMCs were stored in RNAlater at -80 degrees C until RNA extraction and were used to generate the libraries. Multiple sclerosis patients were enrolled in a US clinical protocol under which disease progression was evaluated by magnetic resonance imaging. Peripheral blood was subjected to Ficoll-Hypaque density gradient centrifugation to isolate PBMCs, which were then cryopreserved in liquid nitrogen. The record originates from a study of neurological immune-mediated disorders (dated by TCRdb to the late 2010s). Describing the broader study: Of the 35 or so multiple sclerosis patients, approximately 31 had relapsing-remitting MS and 3 had secondary progressive MS. The 90 to 110 TCR-beta libraries covered PBMC samples along with longitudinal samples, technical triplicates, and paired sorted CD4+ and CD8+ T-cell subsets. Of the approximately 66 subjects in the cohort, around 14 were HAM/TSP patients, around 34 were multiple sclerosis patients, and around 20 were healthy controls. Peripheral blood TCR-beta repertoires from patients with HTLV-I-associated myelopathy (HAM/TSP), patients with multiple sclerosis, and healthy controls were compared in the study using UMI-based sequencing.

cDNA was synthesized by template-switch 5'RACE using a primer with a 10-nucleotide random unique molecular identifier that tagged each TCR transcript. Every sequencing run covered 15-18 subjects and yielded more than 180 million TCR-beta sequences. Total RNA was extracted with the RNeasy kit. The KAPA Real-time Library Amplification kit was used to amplify TCR-beta VDJ regions with primers targeting the TCR constant region and the 5'RACE anchor. Sample indexes and Illumina adaptors were added in a first PCR, after which library yield was increased in a second PCR. After Ampure bead purification, the roughly 650 bp TCR product was size-selected on a 2% E-gel SizeSelection system. Before pooling, library quality was checked on a Bioanalyzer, concentration was measured with Qubit, and libraries were quantified with the Kapa Library Quantification kit. Libraries were sequenced paired-end 2 x 150 bp on an Illumina HiSeq 2500. To increase sequence diversity, about 23-32% phiX was spiked into each library pool. The original methods were these. Quality-filtered reads were processed with the UMI-based MiGEC pipeline, which removed over 75% of raw TCR sequences during error correction. IMGT germline references were used for aligning VDJ genes, and each clonotype was defined as a unique CDR3 amino acid sequence together with its V-J genes. VDJtools evaluated clonal expansion, Shannon diversity and CDR3 relatedness (CalcPairwiseDistances, ClusterSamples); CLCbio workbench built phylogenetic trees. Clones with at least 8 unique UMIs were defined as expanded, with this threshold being based on coefficient-of-variation modelling across technical triplicates. In-frame beta chains were kept once TCRdb had trimmed the public reads at Q25 with fastp and called clones with MiXCR. For every CDR3 protein sequence, its rows merge into one entry that carries the most common genes and DNA. The V and J calls here are based on TCRdb, not the publication. This sample is represented by around 65,000 distinct CDR3 sequences; 5.2% of them were singletons. The ten largest clones add up to about 5.3% of the sample.

The full study reports these points: No clinical or MRI features were associated with the MS cluster, and the authors said that larger cohorts are needed. In phylogenetic analysis, the repertoires of 18 of 34 MS patients grouped into a cluster of related CDR3 sequences, which suggests a possible signature at the repertoire level. The highest TCR clonal expansion was observed in HAM/TSP patients, whereas the lowest was observed in MS patients, even when compared with healthy controls. Expanded clones from different subjects shared no identical CDR3 amino acid sequences, which suggests that TCR-beta repertoires were private in all groups.

The CDR3 measures 16 amino acids from cysteine to phenylalanine. The only DNA kept is the CDR3, 48 bases in frame from the first base. From the germline V gene, CDR1 is LGHNA and CDR2 is YNFKEQ. V trim: 5 bases; J trim: 2 bases; unmatched bases: 9. This TCR derives from a human donor with multiple sclerosis. The donor label of this sample is uncertain. The sequenced sample was PBMCs. Here the chain combines TRBV4-2 and TRBJ2-3; TRBD2 lines up with 8 middle nucleotides. Read as DNA, the sequence is TGTGCCAGCAGCTTCGGGGGGGCCAGAGACACAGATACGCAGTATTTT. Its protein reads: CASSFGGARDTDTQYF.